This T cell receptor beta chain was sequenced in a study of cytomegalovirus exposure and HLA in healthy donors. CDR3 length: 13 amino acids. Between the trimmed V and J ends, which lost 4 bases and 3 bases, there was a span of 7 bases. Looked up from germline, CDR1 is LGHNA and CDR2 is YSLEER. Separate from the roughly 670-subject first cohort, the approximately 120-subject validation cohort was the one that the donors belonged to. Sequenced by immunoSEQ multiplex PCR; TCRdb stores in-frame clones only, minus some. The data hold roughly 75,000 clones, with approximately 94% observed a single time. The sample comprised PBMCs. This clonotype originated in a woman aged 18-29 years in good health and CMV-seropositive. V usage is TRBV4-3 and J usage is TRBJ1-3, with unresolved D. The chain's CDR3 is CASSLTNGNTIYF. CDR3 coding DNA: TGCGCCAGCAGCCTGACTAATGGAAACACCATATATTTT.